The sequence of this T cell receptor (beta chain) was determined in a study of identical twins. Whole-study results and caveats: In monozygotic twins, models underestimated the sharing of out-of-frame TCR alpha. Because invariant MAIT and iNKT cells could be present, zero-insertion analyses could be partly confounded.

This clonotype was recorded a few times. What it binds is unknown. MiXCR, run by TCRdb on the 5' RACE reads, gives a single entry per CDR3 protein. The top ten hold less than 2% of the sample, which has hundreds of thousands of distinct CDR3 sequences, roughly 7.5% seen once. The CDR3 extends over 14 amino acids. The J segment lost 3 bases and the V segment lost 3 bases, leaving 7 bases of the junction unmatched. Germline values: CDR1 DFQATT, CDR2 SNEGSKA (reference sequence). These data also formed part of another study, on yellow fever vaccine responses in identical twins.

Specimen: memory (CD45RO+) T cells sorted from blood. The genes are TRBV20-1 and TRBJ2-7, with 8 bases aligning to TRBD2. This sequence originates from a woman aged 18-35 years in good health. CDR3 DNA sequence: TGCAGTGCTAGCTTCCCCGGGACTAGCTACGAGCAGTACTTC. Encoded protein: CSASFPGTSYEQYF.